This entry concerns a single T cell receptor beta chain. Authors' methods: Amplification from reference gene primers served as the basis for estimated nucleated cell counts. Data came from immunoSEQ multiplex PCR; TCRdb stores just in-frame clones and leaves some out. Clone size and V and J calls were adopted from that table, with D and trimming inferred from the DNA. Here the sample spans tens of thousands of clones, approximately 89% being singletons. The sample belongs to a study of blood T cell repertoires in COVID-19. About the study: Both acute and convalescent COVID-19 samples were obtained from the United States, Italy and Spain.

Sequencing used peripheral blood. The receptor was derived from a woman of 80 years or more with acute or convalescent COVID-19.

The CDR3 sequence is CASSTHGVSEAFF. Here the CDR3 DNA reads TGTGCCAGCAGCACCCACGGTGTGTCTGAAGCTTTCTTT. The J gene is TRBJ1-1, the V gene TRBV7-2; no clear D. The V gene's germline CDR1 is SGHTA and CDR2 FQGNSA. V shed 5 bases and J shed 6 bases, with 13 bases lying between them. CDR3 size: 13 residues.